This TCR beta chain was captured by sequencing in a study of Ad26.COV2.S vaccination and SARS-CoV-2 variants. This clone appeared a few times. Germline assignment: CDR1 MDHEN and CDR2 SYDVKM. This CDR3 region has 15 residues. J lost 4 bases, V lost 2 bases, and 5 bases had no gene match. The sample's treatment: about 20 received Ad26.COV2.S at low or high dose, single or two shots; about 5 received placebo; per-sample allocation not given. Samples were taken on day 63 after the first vaccine or placebo injection. The table came from immunoSEQ multiplex PCR; TCRdb's copy has only in-frame clones and leaves some out. The sample lists about 400,000 clones; about 91% were seen once.

This chain links TRBV28 with TRBJ2-5, with TRBD1 matching 9 bases. This TCR was recovered from a person between 18 and 65 years old who received the Ad26.COV2.S COVID-19 vaccine or a placebo. The source material was peripheral blood, sampled in a trial of Ad26.COV2.S vaccine versus placebo. CDR3 sequence: CASSLGTGWAETQYF. The CDR3, as DNA: TGTGCCAGCAGTTTAGGGACAGGGTGGGCAGAGACCCAGTACTTC.